This T cell receptor (beta chain) was identified during a study of blood T cell repertoires in COVID-19. For the study at large: In each case, the material was cDNA or gDNA derived from T cells, B-cell-depleted T cells, or PBMCs.

Recovered participants had two consecutive negative NP/OP PCR tests, healthcare professional clearance, or symptom resolution. Authors' analysis steps: Estimation of nucleated cell counts was performed using reference gene primer amplification. Assay used: immunoSEQ multiplex PCR; TCRdb lists only in-frame clones, some missing. Clone size and the V and J calls come from that table; the DNA yielded D and trimming. The table has some 320,000 clones, more than 75% seen once. CDR1 DFQATT and CDR2 SNEGSKA come from the germline V gene (reference sequence). The CDR3 is 18 residues long. With V trimmed by 3 bases and J by 6 bases, 14 bases remained unmatched.

V and J are TRBV20-1 and TRBJ2-3; 14 bases map to TRBD2. Sequencing was performed on PBMCs or T cells enriched from blood (not recorded which). This TCR derives from a man between 60 and 70 years old who had recovered from COVID-19. The CDR3 reads CSASNFRLAGGEKDTQYF. CDR3 in DNA: TGCAGTGCTAGTAATTTTCGACTAGCGGGAGGGGAGAAGGATACGCAGTATTTT.